The entry below gives a single T cell receptor (beta chain) sequence along with its context. No antigen is known for it. A much larger clone sits a single nucleotide away, making a read error possible. This entry comes from a study of post-analysis software for immune sequencing data. Whole-study results and caveats: Five or six TRBV segments appeared more often in patients than in controls, and TRBV5-6, TRBV5-1 and TRBV20-1 were among these.

Unique molecular identifiers were carried by the TCR beta cDNA libraries. Via MiXCR, TCRdb re-called the PCR reads, giving one row per CDR3 protein. This sample carries some 690,000 distinct CDR3 sequences, 25% to 30% of them seen once, and the ten largest clones take roughly 0.53%. CDR3 size: 13 residues. Germline assignment: CDR1 DFQATT and CDR2 SNEGSKA (reference sequence). The V end lost 4 bases, the J end lost 11 bases, and 20 bases lay between the germline ends. The chain links TRBV20-1 to TRBJ2-5; a possible D gene is TRBD2 (6 bases). Material: blood. This receptor was identified in a girl aged 5-17 years with multiple sclerosis. CDR3 in DNA: TGCAGTGCTATTAGTGGCGGGAACGGTGAGCAGTACTTC. Translating it yields CSAISGGNGEQYF.